This T cell receptor beta chain came from a study of blood T cell repertoires in COVID-19. In the study overall: Sites in the United States, Italy and Spain provided acute and convalescent COVID-19 samples. The cDNA or gDNA used as material had been derived from T cells, B-cell-depleted T cells, or PBMCs.

This clone was found once. Sequencing was performed with immunoSEQ multiplex PCR; in TCRdb, only in-frame clones are kept and a portion is missing. The repertoire has approximately 330,000 clones, just over 85% of them found once; the top ten carry around 4.2%. From germline, CDR1 is SGHRS and CDR2 YFSETQ. The CDR3 runs 16 residues. Losses at the gene ends were 0 bases for V and 5 bases for J; bases not matched to a gene: 5. The source is a woman aged 40 to 50 with acute COVID-19. This rearrangement joins TRBV5-1 to TRBJ1-4; 9 nucleotides agree with TRBD1. The specimen was PBMCs or T cells enriched from blood (not recorded which). In DNA, the CDR3 is TGCGCCAGCAGCTTGGTCGGACAGGGGAGAAATGAAAAACTGTTTTTT. Its translation is CASSLVGQGRNEKLFF.